The clone carrying this TCR beta chain was counted ten times or more. This sample was taken from a study of blood T cells in healthy people across ages. Whole-study context: Capture via template switching afforded approximately one barcoded beta molecule per two T cells.

A second roughly 6 to 11 cycle PCR used barcoded and J-beta primers. Each CDR3 protein gets one entry after TCRdb re-called the 5' RACE reads with MiXCR. The sample lists some 710,000 distinct CDR3 sequences, around a fifth occurring once. Germline trimming cut 1 base from V and 2 bases from J; bases unmatched to any gene: 1. Germline values: CDR1 SEHNR, CDR2 FQNEAQ (reference sequence). There are 15 residues in the CDR3. The chain uses TRBV7-9 and TRBJ1-5; 8 bases match TRBD1. The sequencing sample was made of blood. The sequence was obtained from a man between 65 and 85 years old in good health. In nucleotides, the CDR3 is TGTGCCAGCAGCTTAGTGGGACAGGGCAATCAGCCCCAGCATTTT. This translates into CASSLVGQGNQPQHF.